The 15 T cell receptor beta chains reported below all come from one sample, sequenced in a study of T cell responses to AZD1222 COVID-19 vaccine. Profiled with immunoSEQ multiplex PCR; TCRdb holds only in-frame clones, not every one. This sample has around 96,000 clones, with around nine tenths found just once. Sequenced material: peripheral blood, taken on day 0 of AZD1222 vaccination. The receptors shown here come from an adult in good health.

The chain joins TRBV18 to TRBJ1-4; possible D gene TRBD1, 6 bases. The V gene's germline CDR1 is KGHSH and CDR2 LQKENI. This CDR3 spans 13 amino acids. The V and J ends lost 3 bases and 7 bases respectively, with 9 bases between them. The CDR3: CASSPGRGEKLFF. The CDR3 DNA follows: TGTGCCAGCTCACCGGGCAGGGGTGAAAAACTGTTTTTT.

The V and J genes are TRBV4-3 and TRBJ1-1; tentative D call: TRBD1 (5 bases). Germline V gene data show CDR1 as LGHNA and CDR2 as YSLEER. Trimming stripped 1 base from V and 1 base from J, with 13 bases between. This CDR3 has 16 amino acids. In DNA, the CDR3 is TGCGCCAGCAGCCAAGTGATGAGGAGGGGGAACACTGAAGCTTTCTTT. It codes for CASSQVMRRGNTEAFF.

The rearrangement links TRBV28 to TRBJ1-4; D call uncertain. Per germline, CDR1 MDHEN and CDR2 SYDVKM. The V gene lost 4 bases and the J gene lost 7 bases, with 10 bases spanning the gap. The CDR3 consists of 13 residues. CDR3 in DNA: TGTGCCAGCAGTTGGGTTGGGATTGAAAAACTGTTTTTT. Translation: CASSWVGIEKLFF.

J is TRBJ1-1 and V is TRBV6-5; D is undetermined. There are 14 residues in the CDR3. V lost 0 bases and J lost 5, with 10 bases in between. Looked up from germline, CDR1 is MNHEY and CDR2 is SVGAGI. CDR3 DNA: TGTGCCAGCAGTTACTCGGGTTTGGGAACTGAAGCTTTCTTT. Its translation is CASSYSGLGTEAFF.

V and J are TRBV9 and TRBJ2-7, with 8 bases identical to TRBD1. The CDR3 runs to 14 residues. J gave up 2 bases and V 4 bases, and 5 bases lay outside the gene matches. The V gene's germline CDR1 is SGDLS and CDR2 YYNGEE. The CDR3, as DNA: TGTGCCAGCAGCCCGAGACAGGGGACCTACGAGCAGTACTTC. Protein: CASSPRQGTYEQYF.

For the CDR3, the DNA is TGCGCCAGCAGCTTAGGCGGCGGGGGGAACACCGGGGAGCTGTTTTTT. It yields the protein CASSLGGGGNTGELFF. The chain carries TRBV5-1 and TRBJ2-2, with TRBD2 matching 7 bases. Germline assignment: CDR1 SGHRS and CDR2 YFSETQ. J was trimmed by 1 base and V by 2 bases; bases with no gene match: 5. The CDR3 is 16 amino acids.

Worth noting for this clone: Other DNA sequences in the same sample also yield this CDR3. The V call is TRBV7-2, the J call TRBJ1-5; perhaps TRBD1 as D (5 bases). CDR3 length: 14 amino acids. V gave up 3 bases and J gave up 1 base, with 7 bases separating them. Germline V CDR1 and CDR2: SGHTA, FQGNSA. This chain's CDR3 is CASSLAGSNQPQHF. The CDR3 DNA reads as TGTGCCAGCAGCTTGGCAGGGAGCAATCAGCCCCAGCATTTT.

The chain carries TRBV19 and TRBJ2-2; no clear D. Trimming took 5 bases from V and 3 from J, leaving 10 bases between them. The CDR3 runs to 14 residues. Germline CDR1 and CDR2: LNHDA and SQIVND (reference sequence). As DNA, the CDR3 is TGTGCCAGTAGTCGGCAGGTTTACACCGGGGAGCTGTTTTTT. Translated, it gives CASSRQVYTGELFF.

This chain joins TRBV19 and TRBJ2-1, with 8 bases aligning to TRBD2. Per the germline V gene, CDR1 is LNHDA and CDR2 is SQIVND (reference sequence). The CDR3 totals 16 residues. Trimming took 2 bases from V and 9 from J; bases not matched to a gene: 12. CDR3 loop: CASSIKGTGGPPEQFF. The CDR3 DNA is TGTGCCAGTAGTATAAAAGGAACGGGGGGGCCGCCTGAGCAGTTCTTC.

V gene TRBV19 combines with J gene TRBJ2-3; no clear D. V was pared by 4 bases and J by 1 base, with 21 bases between. CDR1 is LNHDA, CDR2 SQIVND, per germline (reference sequence). The CDR3 extends over 18 amino acids. The CDR3 nucleotides are TGTGCCAGTAGTACAAGTCCCACGGCCAGGTCTGGCACAGATACGCAGTATTTT. Translated: CASSTSPTARSGTDTQYF.

The rearrangement uses TRBV18 and TRBJ2-5, with D uncertain. V lost 2 bases to trimming and J lost 4 bases, with 8 bases between them. The CDR3 has 13 amino acids. Germline loops: CDR1 KGHSH, CDR2 LQKENI. The CDR3 is CASSPGKGETQYF. The DNA of the CDR3 is TGTGCCAGCTCACCAGGTAAAGGAGAGACCCAGTACTTC.

The chain joins TRBV10-2 to TRBJ2-1; D is uncertain. CDR1 is WSHSY and CDR2 is SAAADI in the germline V gene. V was cut by 6 bases and J by 9 bases, with 18 bases left in between. The CDR3 contains 14 residues. This CDR3 reads CASSSRNGNFEQFF. CDR3 coding DNA: TGCGCCAGCAGCTCTCGAAACGGTAATTTTGAGCAGTTCTTC.

The genes are TRBV5-1 and TRBJ2-5; 9 positions agree with TRBD2. The CDR3 loop spans 15 amino acids. Germline V gene sequence: CDR1 SGHRS, CDR2 YFSETQ. V trimming: 2 bases; J trimming: 4 bases; junction bases outside the gene matches: 6. The CDR3 is CASSFSRGGAETQYF. In DNA form, the CDR3 reads TGCGCCAGCAGCTTCTCGCGGGGGGGCGCAGAGACCCAGTACTTC. Together with reference TRBV5-1 and TRBJ2-5, the CDR3 gives the full variable domain: KAGVTQTPRYLIKTRGQQVTLSCSPISGHRSVSWYQQTPGQGLQFLFEYFSETQRNKGNFPGRFSGRQFSNSRSEMNVSTLELGDSALYLCASSFSRGGAETQYFGPGTRLLVL.

The chain joins TRBV19 to TRBJ2-1; a possible D gene is TRBD1 (5 bases). Germline CDR1 LNHDA, CDR2 SQIVND (reference sequence). V was pared by 0 bases and J by 0 bases, with 15 bases between. The length of the CDR3 is 18 residues. The CDR3 DNA reads TGTGCCAGTAGTATAGATACCCCAGGGAAAAGCTCCTACAATGAGCAGTTCTTC. This gives the protein CASSIDTPGKSSYNEQFF.

J is TRBJ1-1 and V is TRBV7-8; a weak D match, TRBD1 (6 bases). Trimming removed 5 bases at V and 1 base at J, with 11 bases between. This CDR3 spans 14 amino acids. Germline V lookup: CDR1 SGHVS, CDR2 FQNEAQ. For the CDR3, the DNA is TGTGCCAGCAGCGGGGGGCCGAGGAACACTGAAGCTTTCTTT. This encodes CASSGGPRNTEAFF. Looking up the rest from reference TRBV7-8 and TRBJ1-1 gives the full variable domain: GAGVSQSPRYKVAKRGQDVALRCDPISGHVSLFWYQQALGQGPEFLTYFQNEAQLDKSGLPSDRFFAERPEGSVSTLKIQRTQQEDSAVYLCASSGGPRNTEAFFGQGTRLTVV.